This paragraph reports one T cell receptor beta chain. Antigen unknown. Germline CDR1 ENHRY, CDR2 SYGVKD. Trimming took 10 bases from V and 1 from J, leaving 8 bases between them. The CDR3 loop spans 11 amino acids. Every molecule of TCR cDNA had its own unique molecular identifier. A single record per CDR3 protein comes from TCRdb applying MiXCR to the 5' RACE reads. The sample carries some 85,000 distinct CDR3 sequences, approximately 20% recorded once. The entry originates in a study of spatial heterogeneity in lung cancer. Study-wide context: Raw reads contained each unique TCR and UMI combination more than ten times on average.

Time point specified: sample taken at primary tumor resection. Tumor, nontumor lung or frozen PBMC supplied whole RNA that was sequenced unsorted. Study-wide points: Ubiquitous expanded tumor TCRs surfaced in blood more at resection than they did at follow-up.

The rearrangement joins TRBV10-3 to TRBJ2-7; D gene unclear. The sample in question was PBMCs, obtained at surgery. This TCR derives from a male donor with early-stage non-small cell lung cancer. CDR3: CATGGSYEQYF. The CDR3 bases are TGTGCCACTGGTGGGTCCTACGAGCAGTACTTC.